This T cell receptor (beta chain) was captured by sequencing in a study of blood T cells in healthy people across ages. Germline assignment: CDR1 MNHEY and CDR2 SMNVEV (reference sequence). This CDR3 contains 16 residues. V lost 5 bases to trimming and J lost 5 bases, with 19 bases between them. A sample-barcoded 5' primer and a J-beta primer mix were used in a second PCR of about 7 to 12 cycles. In TCRdb, the 5' RACE reads were re-called with MiXCR into one record per CDR3 protein. The sample consists of about 770,000 distinct CDR3 sequences, 40% to 50% of them appearing once. Material for sequencing was blood. The J gene is TRBJ1-5, the V gene TRBV27; D perhaps matches TRBD1 (5 bases). The TCR comes from a man between 60 and 70 years old in good health. CDR3 sequence: CASSPSRVGVYQPQHF. For the CDR3, the DNA is TGTGCCAGCAGTCCATCCAGGGTCGGGGTATATCAGCCCCAGCATTTT.